The 26 T cell receptor beta chains listed next were all sequenced from one sample in a study of T cell responses to AZD1222 COVID-19 vaccine. The protocol was immunoSEQ multiplex PCR, while the TCRdb copy is restricted to in-frame clones and leaves out a portion. The table shows some 100,000 clones, with 87% occurring only once. Material: peripheral blood, obtained on day 0 of AZD1222 vaccination. The receptors come from an adult in good health.

J is TRBJ2-3 and V is TRBV29-1; 9 positions match TRBD1. The V gene end was trimmed by 1 base and the J gene end by 3 bases; junction bases not matched to a gene: 8. The CDR3 consists of 16 residues. CDR1 and CDR2 (germline): SQVTM, ANQGSEA. The CDR3 region has the DNA TGCAGCGTTGAAGGTCCGACGGGACAGGGTACAGATACGCAGTATTTT. Its translation is CSVEGPTGQGTDTQYF.

The rearrangement links TRBV27 to TRBJ2-5; 8 bases are shared with TRBD2. The V gene's germline CDR1 is MNHEY and CDR2 SMNVEV (reference sequence). The J segment lost 5 bases and the V segment lost 4 bases, leaving 15 bases of the junction unmatched. This CDR3 has 17 residues. The CDR3 nucleotides read TGTGCCAGCAGTTCCAGGACTAGCAAAGCTAGTCGGGAGACCCAGTACTTC. It encodes CASSSRTSKASRETQYF.

The chain has TRBV19 and TRBJ1-3; 9 bases line up with TRBD1. With 5 bases clipped from V and 5 bases from J, the junction kept 4 bases outside the gene matches. The CDR3 covers 14 residues. Germline V gene lookup returns CDR1 LNHDA and CDR2 SQIVND (reference sequence). This chain's CDR3 is CASSSTGGRNTIYF. The CDR3 DNA sequence: TGTGCCAGTAGTTCGACAGGGGGAAGAAACACCATATATTTT.

V is TRBV11-1 and J is TRBJ2-3, with 9 bases aligning to TRBD2. Germline CDR1 SGHAT, CDR2 FQDESV (reference sequence). The CDR3 consists of 15 residues. The trim removed 4 bases at V and 1 base at J, leaving 3 bases unmatched. The CDR3 bases are TGTGCCAGCAGCTCATTAGCGGGAGGCACAGATACGCAGTATTTT. Amino acids: CASSSLAGGTDTQYF.

The V and J genes are TRBV5-1 and TRBJ2-3, with TRBD2 identical over 8 bases. Germline-derived CDR1 and CDR2 are SGHRS and YFSETQ. The ends lost 4 bases at V and 6 bases at J; junction bases unmatched: 10. The CDR3 extends over 15 amino acids. CDR3 in DNA: TGCGCCAGCAGCGGTTTGCTAGCGGGTGGCGATACGCAGTATTTT. Translated, it gives CASSGLLAGGDTQYF.

CDR3 DNA sequence: TGCGCCAGCAGTGATTCGAGAGAGACCCAGTACTTC. It is translated as CASSDSRETQYF. This chain uses TRBV10-1 with TRBJ2-5; D not certain. The CDR3 runs 12 residues. From germline, CDR1 is WNHNN and CDR2 SYGVQD (reference sequence). Trimming cost V 3 bases and J 4 bases, with 6 bases left between them.

The V and J genes are TRBV4-1 and TRBJ1-1, with a weak D call TRBD1 (5 bases). Germline V gene data show CDR1 as MGHRA and CDR2 as YSYEKL. V dropped 0 bases and J dropped 6 bases, with 14 bases sitting between them. The CDR3 consists of 15 residues. The CDR3 is CASSQDQGGNPEAFF. The CDR3 DNA reads as TGCGCCAGCAGCCAAGATCAGGGAGGAAACCCTGAAGCTTTCTTT.

This rearrangement joins TRBV14 to TRBJ1-1; D remains unclear. The CDR3 sequence is 18 residues long. Trimming took 4 bases from V and 1 from J, leaving 22 bases between them. Germline CDR1 and CDR2: SGHDN and FVKESK. CDR3 sequence (DNA): TGTGCCAGCAGCCCGCGTGCCAAGACCGCCACAGCGAACACTGAAGCTTTCTTT. Amino acid sequence: CASSPRAKTATANTEAFF.

This chain joins TRBV28 and TRBJ2-3, with TRBD2 identical over 8 bases. The ends lost 2 bases at V and 7 bases at J; junction bases unmatched: 5. Germline V gene data show CDR1 as MDHEN and CDR2 as SYDVKM. The CDR3 runs 14 residues. The CDR3 coding sequence is TGTGCCAGCAGTTTACACGGGAGGGCTAATACGCAGTATTTT. Its translation: CASSLHGRANTQYF.

The chain links TRBV20-1 to TRBJ2-1; 10 positions agree with TRBD2. Trimming at V came to 3 bases and at J to 3 bases, leaving 11 bases not matched to a gene. The length of the CDR3 is 17 residues. CDR1 is DFQATT and CDR2 is SNEGSKA in the germline V gene (reference sequence). CDR3 DNA: TGCAGTGCTAGTGGGGGGTCTAGCGGGAGTATCTACAATGAGCAGTTCTTC. This sequence encodes CSASGGSSGSIYNEQFF.

V gene TRBV2 combines with J gene TRBJ1-2; D possibly corresponds to TRBD1 (6 bases). The CDR3 covers 14 residues. The germline V gene encodes CDR1 SNHLY and CDR2 FYNNEI. Deletions cut 9 bases from V and 6 bases from J, with 20 bases between. CDR3 amino acids: CARAGTSSYHGYTF. The DNA of the CDR3 is TGTGCCAGAGCCGGGACATCCTCTTATCATGGCTACACCTTC.

This clone appeared once. This chain links TRBV2 with TRBJ1-1, with a weak D call TRBD1 (6 bases). CDR1 and CDR2 (germline): SNHLY, FYNNEI. V lost 7 bases and J 3 bases, leaving 12 bases between the germline ends. This CDR3 is built from 13 residues. Here the CDR3 reads CASIQGIHTEAFF. CDR3 DNA: TGTGCCAGCATTCAGGGGATTCACACTGAAGCTTTCTTT.

The chain carries TRBV19 and TRBJ1-1; perhaps TRBD1 as D (5 bases). V was cut by 3 bases and J by 5 bases, with 16 bases left in between. Germline CDR1 LNHDA, CDR2 SQIVND (reference sequence). The CDR3 totals 15 residues. This chain's CDR3 is CASSIPLTEGTEAFF. The CDR3 nucleotides are TGTGCCAGTAGTATCCCCCTGACAGAGGGAACTGAAGCTTTCTTT.

The sample holds a few counts of this clone. The rearrangement joins TRBV6-4 to TRBJ2-3; TRBD2 matches at 13 bases. The CDR3 runs 18 residues. After removal of 6 bases from V and 0 bases from J, the junction contained 9 bases not matched to a gene. Germline V gene lookup returns CDR1 MRHNA and CDR2 SNTAGT. CDR3: CASSLRGGLAGSTDTQYF. CDR3 in DNA: TGTGCCAGCAGCCTAAGGGGGGGACTAGCGGGAAGCACAGATACGCAGTATTTT.

This clone was found once. The rearrangement uses TRBV2 and TRBJ1-5; unclear D gene. The CDR3 length is 12 residues. The germline V gene has CDR1 SNHLY and CDR2 FYNNEI. The CDR3 DNA follows: TGTGCGCGGGTGGGGTGCAATCAGCCCCAGCATTTT. Translated: CARVGCNQPQHF.

The V and J genes are TRBV3-1 (or the pseudogene TRBV3-2) and TRBJ2-2, with 8 bases fitting TRBD1. The germline CDR1 and CDR2 sequences are LGHDT and YNNKEL (reference sequence). The CDR3 covers 18 residues. V was pared by 5 bases and J by 4 bases, with 15 bases of the junction left unmatched. CDR3 residues: CASSKKPGQGAITGELFF. The CDR3 DNA follows: TGTGCCAGCAGCAAGAAACCGGGTCAGGGGGCAATCACCGGGGAGCTGTTTTTT.

The V gene is TRBV30, the J gene TRBJ1-1; 7 positions agree with TRBD1. The germline V gene has CDR1 GTSNPN and CDR2 SVGIG (reference sequence). This CDR3 has 14 residues. The V gene end was trimmed by 0 bases and the J gene end by 7 bases; junction bases not matched to a gene: 8. The CDR3 DNA follows: TGTGCCTGGAGTGTCGAAACTGGGACAGTTGAAGCTTTCTTT. It translates to CAWSVETGTVEAFF. Based on the CDR3 plus reference TRBV30 and TRBJ1-1, the full variable domain is SQTIHQWPATLVQPVGSPLSLECTVEGTSNPNLYWYRQAAGRGLQLLFYSVGIGQISSEVPQNLSASRPQDRQFILSSKKLLLSDSGFYLCAWSVETGTVEAFFGQGTRLTVV.

This clone was seen a handful of times. V gene TRBV19 combines with J gene TRBJ1-2; D unclear. The CDR3 is made up of 12 amino acids. Trimming removed 3 bases from V and 8 bases from J, with 10 bases in between. Per germline, CDR1 LNHDA and CDR2 SQIVND (reference sequence). The CDR3 DNA is TGTGCCAGTAGTATTGGACCCTCGGGCTACACCTTC. This sequence encodes CASSIGPSGYTF.

The chain has TRBV2 and TRBJ2-1; D unclear. Germline assignment: CDR1 SNHLY and CDR2 FYNNEI. The CDR3 extends over 11 amino acids. V lost 6 bases and J lost 7, with 7 bases in between. This chain's CDR3 is CASSEWNEQFF. In nucleotides, the CDR3 is TGTGCCAGCAGCGAGTGGAATGAGCAGTTCTTC.

The chain recombines TRBV18 with TRBJ1-2; no reliable D call. CDR1 and CDR2 from the germline V gene are KGHSH and LQKENI. The V end lost 2 bases, the J end lost 4 bases, and 11 bases lay between the germline ends. The CDR3 spans 14 residues. CDR3 sequence: CASSPVRETYGYTF. CDR3 sequence (DNA): TGTGCCAGCTCACCAGTGCGGGAGACCTATGGCTACACCTTC.

This chain connects TRBV5-1 to TRBJ1-1; weak D call: TRBD1 (5 bases). Germline-derived CDR1 and CDR2 are SGHRS and YFSETQ. V was trimmed by 0 bases and J by 6 bases, leaving 15 bases between them. The CDR3 is 15 amino acids. The CDR3 protein is CASSLEQGMIAEAFF. In nucleotides, the CDR3 is TGCGCCAGCAGCTTGGAGCAGGGTATGATTGCTGAAGCTTTCTTT. Drawing the rest from reference TRBV5-1 and TRBJ1-1, the complete variable domain is KAGVTQTPRYLIKTRGQQVTLSCSPISGHRSVSWYQQTPGQGLQFLFEYFSETQRNKGNFPGRFSGRQFSNSRSEMNVSTLELGDSALYLCASSLEQGMIAEAFFGQGTRLTVV.

The chain is built from TRBV5-1 and TRBJ2-7; D unresolved. There are 15 residues in the CDR3. CDR1 is SGHRS and CDR2 is YFSETQ in the germline V gene. With 4 bases removed from V and 0 bases from J, the gap between germline ends came to 14 bases. The DNA for the CDR3 is TGCGCCAGCAGCCCACAGAGACTTCACTCCTACGAGCAGTACTTC. The encoded protein is CASSPQRLHSYEQYF.

This chain uses TRBV3-1 (or the pseudogene TRBV3-2) with TRBJ2-7; TRBD2 agrees at 12 bases. V shed 1 base and J 4 bases; nucleotides not matched to a gene: 14. The CDR3 has 19 residues. Germline V CDR1 and CDR2: LGHDT, YNNKEL (reference sequence). CDR3 nucleotide sequence: TGTGCCAGCAGCCAAGCCTGGACTAGCGGGATGAAGTTCCGTTACGAGCAGTACTTC. It encodes CASSQAWTSGMKFRYEQYF.

The chain links TRBV30 to TRBJ1-6; D is unresolved. Trimming cost V 5 bases and J 5 bases, with 10 bases left between them. The CDR3 runs to 13 residues. Germline V gene sequence: CDR1 GTSNPN, CDR2 SVGIG (reference sequence). CDR3 amino acids: CAWRTLNNSPLHF. CDR3 bases: TGTGCCTGGCGGACCCTGAATAATTCACCCCTCCACTTT.

The chain carries TRBV5-1 and TRBJ1-5; D is undetermined. CDR3 length: 19 residues. V gave up 6 bases and J gave up 2 bases, with 27 bases separating them. Germline V gives CDR1 SGHRS, CDR2 YFSETQ. The CDR3 protein is CASTPGIPRSRPGNQPQHF. For the CDR3, the DNA is TGCGCCAGCACGCCGGGGATCCCTCGATCCCGGCCGGGCAATCAGCCCCAGCATTTT.

The V and J genes are TRBV11-3 and TRBJ2-2, with a weak D call TRBD1 (6 bases). CDR3 length equals 18 residues. V gave up 0 bases and J gave up 1 base, with 15 bases separating them. CDR1 and CDR2 (germline): SGHNT, YENEEA. CDR3 protein: CASSLDGLQGRNTGELFF. CDR3 bases: TGTGCCAGCAGCTTAGATGGGTTACAGGGTCGGAACACCGGGGAGCTGTTTTTT.